This passage covers 15 T cell receptor beta chains from one sample sequenced in a study of blood T cells in healthy people across ages. PCR was performed a second time for about 6 to 12 cycles using a sample-barcoded 5' primer and a J-beta primer mix. TCRdb re-called the 5' RACE reads through MiXCR, storing one row per CDR3 protein. This table has 550,000 to 700,000 distinct CDR3 sequences, 27% appearing once. Sequencing was done on a sample of blood. The receptors originated from a woman in her 70s in good health.

The chain recombines TRBV29-1 with TRBJ2-3, with D possibly TRBD2 on 6 matching bases. Germline CDR1 SQVTM, CDR2 ANQGSEA. With 7 bases removed from V and 1 base from J, the gap between germline ends came to 9 bases. The CDR3 spans 12 residues. DNA of the CDR3: TGCAGCGGCCAGCGGGGCACAGATACGCAGTATTTT. As protein: CSGQRGTDTQYF.

This clonotype was seen only a few times. The rearrangement joins TRBV20-1 to TRBJ1-2; 7 positions agree with TRBD1. Unmatched junction bases numbered 14, after V lost 6 bases and J lost 7 bases. Germline CDR1 and CDR2: DFQATT and SNEGSKA (reference sequence). The CDR3 totals 14 residues. The CDR3 reads CSAPRTGQILGYTF. The CDR3 coding sequence is TGCAGTGCACCTAGGACAGGCCAGATTCTTGGCTACACCTTC.

This rearrangement joins TRBV7-2 to TRBJ2-7; the match to TRBD2 covers 7 bases. The CDR3 contains 14 residues. J gave up 4 bases and V 4 bases, and 7 bases lay outside the gene matches. Germline V gene lookup returns CDR1 SGHTA and CDR2 FQGNSA. CDR3 loop: CASSSWGGSYEQYF. The CDR3 DNA reads TGTGCCAGCAGCTCTTGGGGGGGAAGTTACGAGCAGTACTTC.

Concerning this clonotype: The germline gene is not matched at one end of the junction; a read error may be the cause. The chain employs TRBV7-2 and TRBJ1-3; D possibly corresponds to TRBD1 (5 bases). Germline lookup yields CDR1 SGHTA and CDR2 FQGNSA. The CDR3 sequence is 15 residues long. The CDR3 loop is CAGSLGGFSGNTIYF. DNA for the CDR3: TGTGCCGGCAGCCTGGGGGGTTTCTCTGGAAACACCATATATTTT.

As to this clonotype: At one end, the junction sequence differs from germline, possibly due to a read error. The chain recombines TRBV7-8 with TRBJ2-7, with 8 bases aligning to TRBD2. The CDR3 is 16 residues long. The germline V gene encodes CDR1 SGHVS and CDR2 FQNEAQ. This CDR3 is CVSSLAASGFSDEQYF. In nucleotides, the CDR3 is TGTGTCAGCAGCTTAGCGGCTAGCGGGTTTTCCGACGAGCAGTACTTC.

J is TRBJ1-3 and V is TRBV5-1; perhaps TRBD1 as D (5 bases). Trimming removed 1 base from V and 8 bases from J, with 13 bases in between. The CDR3 is 14 amino acids. Germline V gene lookup returns CDR1 SGHRS and CDR2 YFSETQ. The CDR3 DNA is TGCGCCAGCAGCTTGAACAGGAAGGAGGACACCATATATTTT. Translated: CASSLNRKEDTIYF.

This chain uses TRBV12-3 or TRBV12-4 with TRBJ2-7; maybe TRBD1 (6 bases). Trimming took off 6 bases at V and 5 bases at J, with 14 bases between the two ends. This CDR3 contains 13 residues. The CDR3 DNA sequence: TGTGCCAGCAGCAACAGGGCAATAAACGAGCAGTACTTC. Protein sequence: CASSNRAINEQYF.

The sample holds a few counts of this clonotype. The chain has TRBV6-5 and TRBJ1-6; 8 bases align to TRBD1. This CDR3 has 15 amino acids. The germline V gene has CDR1 MNHEY and CDR2 SVGAGI. Trimming took 2 bases from V and 12 from J; bases not matched to a gene: 9. CDR3 residues: CASSYGGTGLVPLHF. The CDR3 nucleotides read TGTGCCAGCAGTTACGGAGGGACAGGTCTTGTACCCCTCCACTTT.

The CDR3 DNA is TGTGCCAGCAGCTTGGGGACCAGGGCTTCTAGAAACACCATATATTTT. Protein: CASSLGTRASRNTIYF. The V gene is TRBV7-2, the J gene TRBJ1-3, with D possibly TRBD1 on 5 matching bases. V was pared by 3 bases and J by 5 bases, with 17 bases between. The CDR3 is 16 residues long. The germline gives CDR1 SGHTA, CDR2 FQGNSA.

Only a few counts were recorded for this clonotype. The chain combines TRBV28 with TRBJ1-4; perhaps TRBD1 as D (5 bases). Germline values: CDR1 MDHEN, CDR2 SYDVKM. V shed 2 bases and J shed 12 bases, with 19 bases lying between them. The CDR3 has 15 residues. The CDR3 DNA reads TGTGCCAGCAGTTTAGGGGGGGACCGAGCGGGGGAACTGTTTTTT. Residues: CASSLGGDRAGELFF.

This clonotype was counted between two and nine times. The rearrangement joins TRBV25-1 to TRBJ2-5; 7 nucleotides match TRBD1. The CDR3 length is 15 residues. Germline trimming cut 0 bases from V and 5 bases from J; bases unmatched to any gene: 6. Germline loops: CDR1 MGHDK, CDR2 SYGVNS. This CDR3 reads CASSEYRGSLETQYF. The CDR3 bases are TGTGCCAGCAGTGAATACAGGGGGTCATTGGAGACCCAGTACTTC.

The chain is built from TRBV6-5 and TRBJ1-1; D gene unclear. In germline, CDR1 is MNHEY, CDR2 SVGAGI. V was cut by 0 bases and J by 6 bases, with 8 bases left in between. The length of the CDR3 is 13 residues. The CDR3: CASSYSNVPEAFF. The CDR3 nucleotides read TGTGCCAGCAGTTACTCGAATGTCCCTGAAGCTTTCTTT.

V is TRBV5-5 and J is TRBJ1-1; tentatively, D is TRBD1 (5 bases). CDR3 size: 15 residues. The germline V gene encodes CDR1 SGHKS and CDR2 YYEKEE (reference sequence). Trimming cost V 4 bases and J 1 base, with 14 bases left between them. CDR3 protein: CASSKNPTGNTEAFF. DNA for the CDR3: TGTGCCAGCAGCAAAAACCCCACAGGGAACACTGAAGCTTTCTTT.

This clonotype was counted a few times. The rearrangement links TRBV20-1 to TRBJ2-7, with D unclear. The ends were cut back, 6 bases at V and 2 bases at J, with 23 bases in the middle. This CDR3 is 16 amino acids long. Germline V gene data show CDR1 as DFQATT and CDR2 as SNEGSKA (reference sequence). CDR3 residues: CSATGRSNIHTYEQYF. The CDR3 DNA reads TGCAGTGCAACTGGGCGATCAAACATCCATACCTACGAGCAGTACTTC.

V and J are TRBV19 and TRBJ2-3; tentatively, D is TRBD1 (5 bases). Trimming stripped 4 bases from V and 3 bases from J, with 8 bases between. CDR3 length: 13 amino acids. The germline gives CDR1 LNHDA, CDR2 SQIVND (reference sequence). CDR3 protein: CASSKQATDTQYF. CDR3 bases: TGTGCCAGTAGTAAACAGGCGACAGATACGCAGTATTTT.